Below are 5 T cell receptor beta chains sequenced from a single sample in a study of spatial heterogeneity in lung cancer. TCRdb independently ran MiXCR on the 5' RACE reads; one entry per CDR3 protein. The sample holds about 95,000 distinct CDR3 sequences, roughly 10% seen once. Time point described: sample taken at primary tumor resection. Unsorted samples of tumor, nontumor lung or frozen PBMC had their whole RNA sequenced. The specimen comprised PBMCs, sampled at surgery. The receptor set was obtained from a male donor with early-stage non-small cell lung cancer.

The sample holds a few counts of this clonotype. The chain is built from TRBV5-1 and TRBJ1-1; 10 nucleotides line up with TRBD1. This CDR3 has 14 residues. Trimming cost V 4 bases and J 3 bases; bases outside gene matches: 3. CDR1 is SGHRS and CDR2 is YFSETQ in the germline V gene. The CDR3 loop is CASSPGTGDTEAFF. For the CDR3, the DNA is TGCGCCAGCAGCCCTGGGACAGGGGACACTGAAGCTTTCTTT.

Regarding this clonotype: A much larger clone differs by one base, so this may be a read error. V usage is TRBV6-5 and J usage is TRBJ2-3; tentatively, D is TRBD2 (7 bases). The CDR3 runs to 17 residues. The germline V gene encodes CDR1 MNHEY and CDR2 SVGAGI. Here the CDR3 reads CASSLGGAIGSTDMQYF. DNA for the CDR3: TGTGCCAGCAGCCTAGGGGGGGCGATCGGGAGTACAGATATGCAGTATTTT.

This clonotype has a handful of counts. The chain uses TRBV6-2 or TRBV6-3 and TRBJ2-7; no clear D gene. The V end lost 5 bases, the J end lost 0 bases, and 11 bases lay between the germline ends. The CDR3 consists of 14 residues. The germline V gene encodes CDR1 MNHEY and CDR2 SVGEGT. The CDR3 reads CASSEGSSSYEQYF. For the CDR3, the DNA is TGTGCCAGCAGTGAAGGATCTAGCTCCTACGAGCAGTACTTC.

This clonotype was counted between two and nine times. The V gene is TRBV7-9, the J gene TRBJ1-2; no clear D gene. This CDR3 is built from 12 residues. The germline V gene encodes CDR1 SEHNR and CDR2 FQNEAQ (reference sequence). Trimming stripped 5 bases from V and 8 bases from J, with 12 bases between. CDR3 protein: CASSPTTGGYTF. The CDR3 DNA is TGTGCCAGCAGCCCCACCACGGGAGGCTACACCTTC.

The rearrangement uses TRBV27 and TRBJ2-7, with D hard to call. Germline CDR1 reads MNHEY; CDR2 reads SMNVEV (reference sequence). V was clipped by 4 bases and J by 0 bases, with 19 bases between them. This CDR3 is 17 amino acids long. CDR3 loop: CASSSPGRNRFSYEQYF. The CDR3 DNA is TGTGCCAGCAGTTCCCCAGGACGGAACCGATTCTCCTACGAGCAGTACTTC.